A single sample gave rise to the 10 T cell receptor beta chains below, sequenced in a study of cytomegalovirus exposure and HLA in healthy donors. It was with 60 Vbeta and 13 Jbeta primers that the PCR ran. Profiling relied on immunoSEQ multiplex PCR, and the TCRdb table lists in-frame clones only, not all of them. The sample contains some 170,000 clones, about four fifths of which appear only once. Sequencing was performed on PBMCs. These receptor sequences come from a woman between 18 and 29 years old in good health and CMV-seropositive.

V and J are TRBV6-1 and TRBJ2-5, with 9 positions matching TRBD2. The J call is doubtful: the DNA matches TRBJ2-7 better. CDR3 size: 15 residues. Germline CDR1 reads MNHNS; CDR2 reads SASEGT. Here the CDR3 DNA reads TGTGCCAGCAGGTCCCGCGGGGGGGACTCCTACGAGCAGTACTTC. It codes for CASRSRGGDSYEQYF.

The rearrangement joins TRBV7-8 to TRBJ2-1; 7 bases line up with TRBD1. Germline lookup yields CDR1 SGHVS and CDR2 FQNEAQ. The CDR3 is made up of 16 amino acids. V was clipped by 4 bases and J by 1 base; unmatched bases: 7. The CDR3 protein is CASSSDRALSYNEQFF. For the CDR3, the DNA is TGTGCCAGCAGCTCTGACAGGGCCCTTTCCTACAATGAGCAGTTCTTC.

The chain employs TRBV7-2 and TRBJ2-2; 8 nucleotides match TRBD1. CDR1 and CDR2 from the germline V gene are SGHTA and FQGNSA. V lost 8 bases to trimming and J lost 5 bases; unmatched junction nucleotides: 13. The CDR3 is 16 residues long. The CDR3 sequence is CASREGQGVGTGELFF. The CDR3 DNA reads TGTGCCAGCCGCGAAGGACAGGGAGTGGGGACCGGGGAGCTGTTTTTT.

The chain has TRBV9 and TRBJ1-4; D is perhaps TRBD1 (6 bases). This CDR3 has 15 residues. Trimming pared 4 bases from V and 2 bases from J, leaving 12 bases between. From germline, CDR1 is SGDLS and CDR2 YYNGEE. The CDR3: CASSPWGPTNEKLFF. In DNA form, the CDR3 reads TGTGCCAGCAGCCCTTGGGGGCCTACTAATGAAAAACTGTTTTTT.

J is TRBJ1-1 and V is TRBV12-1; the D call of TRBD1 is as the table states it, not checked on the DNA. TRBV12-1 is reported as a pseudogene. The CDR3 is made up of 13 amino acids. Here the CDR3 reads CAGDPGARSRAFF. Written as DNA, the CDR3 is TGTGCCGGCGATCCAGGGGCAAGATCCCGAGCTTTCTTT.

The genes are TRBV18 and TRBJ1-2; possibly TRBD1 for D (6 bases). Germline V gene lookup returns CDR1 KGHSH and CDR2 LQKENI. CDR3 length: 14 amino acids. V was pared by 3 bases and J by 9 bases, with 17 bases between. The CDR3 reads CASSPDSSSSRYTF. The CDR3, as DNA: TGTGCCAGCTCACCGGACAGTTCCAGTTCTCGCTACACCTTC.

The rearrangement joins TRBV11-2 to TRBJ2-2; no reliable D call. The germline V gene has CDR1 SGHAT and CDR2 FQNNGV. V lost 2 bases and J lost 6, with 7 bases in between. The CDR3 is made up of 13 amino acids. The CDR3 reads CASSLSRSGELFF. For the CDR3, the DNA is TGTGCCAGCAGCTTAAGCCGATCCGGGGAGCTGTTTTTT.

This chain joins TRBV28 and TRBJ2-2, with D maybe TRBD1 (7 bases). There are 13 residues in the CDR3. Germline V gives CDR1 MDHEN, CDR2 SYDVKM. With 11 bases removed from V and 3 bases from J, the gap between germline ends came to 13 bases. CDR3 DNA sequence: TGTGCCCTATCCAGGGGGGACACCGGGGAGCTGTTTTTT. It yields the protein CALSRGDTGELFF.

In its sample, this clone was seen once. The CDR3 DNA reads as TGCAGCGTTGAAGCCCCCCGACAGGGCTATGGCTACACCTTC. Protein: CSVEAPRQGYGYTF. V gene TRBV29-1 combines with J gene TRBJ1-2; 7 bases align to TRBD1. Germline CDR1 reads SQVTM; CDR2 reads ANQGSEA. The J segment lost 4 bases and the V segment lost 1 base, leaving 6 bases of the junction unmatched. This CDR3 comprises 14 residues.

J is TRBJ1-1 and V is TRBV29-1, with TRBD1 as a possible D gene (5 bases). The CDR3 length is 12 residues. V lost 7 bases and J 5 bases, leaving 14 bases between the germline ends. CDR1 and CDR2 (germline): SQVTM, ANQGSEA. CDR3 amino acids: CSAYQGRTEAFF. CDR3 sequence (DNA): TGCAGCGCGTACCAGGGAAGGACTGAAGCTTTCTTT.